Described below is a single T cell receptor (beta chain) sequence and its context. Original processing notes: Nucleated cell counts were estimated from reference gene primer amplification. Clones were read by immunoSEQ multiplex PCR, and TCRdb kept only the in-frame ones, dropping some. The V and J calls and clone size were taken over from that table, and D and trimming were inferred from the DNA. The table includes hundreds of thousands of clones, around 86% detected once. The data derive from a study of blood T cell repertoires in COVID-19. About the study: Acute and convalescent COVID-19 specimens originated in the United States, Italy and Spain. Sample material is recorded as cDNA or gDNA derived from T cells, B-cell-depleted T cells, or PBMCs.

The CDR3 covers 15 residues. Germline trimming cut 3 bases from V and 7 bases from J; bases unmatched to any gene: 5. Germline V gene lookup returns CDR1 KGHSH and CDR2 LQKENI. This rearrangement joins TRBV18 to TRBJ2-1; 11 bases fit TRBD2. Sequenced material: peripheral blood. The source is a human donor in a cohort sampled during active COVID-19. DNA for the CDR3: TGTGCCAGCTCACCTCCGGGACTAGCGGTTAATGAGCAGTTCTTC. Translation: CASSPPGLAVNEQFF.